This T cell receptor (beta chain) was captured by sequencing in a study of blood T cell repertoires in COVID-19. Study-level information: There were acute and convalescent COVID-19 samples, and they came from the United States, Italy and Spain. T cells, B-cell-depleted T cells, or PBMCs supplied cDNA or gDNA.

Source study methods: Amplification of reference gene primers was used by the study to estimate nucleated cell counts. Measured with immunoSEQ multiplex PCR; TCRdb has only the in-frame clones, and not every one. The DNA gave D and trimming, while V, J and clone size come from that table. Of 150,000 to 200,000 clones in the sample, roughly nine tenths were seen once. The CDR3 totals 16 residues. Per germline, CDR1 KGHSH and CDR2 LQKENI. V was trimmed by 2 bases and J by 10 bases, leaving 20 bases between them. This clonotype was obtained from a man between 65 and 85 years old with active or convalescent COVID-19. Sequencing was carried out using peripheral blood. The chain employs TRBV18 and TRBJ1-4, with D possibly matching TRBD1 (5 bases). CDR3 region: CASSPRQGYAEGKLFF. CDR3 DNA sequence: TGTGCCAGCTCACCAAGGCAGGGCTACGCTGAAGGAAAACTGTTTTTT.